This T cell receptor (beta chain) was captured by sequencing in a study of cytomegalovirus exposure and HLA in healthy donors. This PCR relied on a set of 60 Vbeta primers and 13 Jbeta primers. Data came from immunoSEQ multiplex PCR; TCRdb stores just in-frame clones and leaves some out. The sample shows roughly 120,000 clones, approximately 80% of them seen only once. Broader study findings: In a later analysis, an Asian-associated ancestry cluster reportedly showed fewer N-insertions than the roughly 650-donor mean. CMV serostatus stood as the only immune exposure information on hand. Overall, around 150 TCR beta chains were annotated as cytomegalovirus-associated.

The V and J ends lost 2 bases and 6 bases, in that order; junction bases with no gene match: 3. Germline V CDR1 and CDR2: GTSNPN, SVGIG (reference sequence). CDR3 length: 14 amino acids. With respect to this clone: Its matching antigen is unknown.

This rearrangement joins TRBV30 to TRBJ2-2, with 10 bases lining up with TRBD2. Sequenced: PBMCs. The receptor's source is a male donor in good health and CMV-seronegative. The CDR3 DNA reads as TGTGCCTGGAGTCGCCTAGCGGGAGCCGGGGAGCTGTTTTTT. Translating gives CAWSRLAGAGELFF.